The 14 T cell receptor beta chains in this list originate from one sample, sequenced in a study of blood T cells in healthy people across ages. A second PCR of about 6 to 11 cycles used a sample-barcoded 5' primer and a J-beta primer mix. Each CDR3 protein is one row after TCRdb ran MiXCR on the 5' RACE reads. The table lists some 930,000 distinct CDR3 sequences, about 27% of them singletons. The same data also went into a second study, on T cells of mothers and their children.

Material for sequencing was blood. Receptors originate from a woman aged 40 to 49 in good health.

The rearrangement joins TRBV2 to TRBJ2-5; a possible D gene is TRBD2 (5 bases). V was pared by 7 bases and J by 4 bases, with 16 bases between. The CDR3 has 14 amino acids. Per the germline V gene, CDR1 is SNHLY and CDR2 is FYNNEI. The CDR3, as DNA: TGTGCCAGCACGGAGACTACCCGCGGAGAGACCCAGTACTTC. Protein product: CASTETTRGETQYF.

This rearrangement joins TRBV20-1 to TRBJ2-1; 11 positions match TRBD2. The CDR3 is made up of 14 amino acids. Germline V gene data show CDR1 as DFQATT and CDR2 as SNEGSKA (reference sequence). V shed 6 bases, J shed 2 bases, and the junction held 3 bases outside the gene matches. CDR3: CSAGSGGAYNEQFF. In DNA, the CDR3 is TGCAGTGCGGGTAGCGGGGGGGCCTACAATGAGCAGTTCTTC.

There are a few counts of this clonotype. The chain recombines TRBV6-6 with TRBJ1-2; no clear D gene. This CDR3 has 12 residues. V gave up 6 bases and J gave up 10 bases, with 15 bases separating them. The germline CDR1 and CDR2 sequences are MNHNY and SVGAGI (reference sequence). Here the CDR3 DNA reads TGTGCCAGCAGAGCCCCGAGGGCGTCCTACACCTTC. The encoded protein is CASRAPRASYTF.

CDR3 protein: CASSPSQGVTTEAFF. In nucleotides, the CDR3 is TGTGCCAGCAGCCCCAGTCAGGGGGTGACCACTGAAGCTTTCTTT. This chain joins TRBV9 and TRBJ1-1; 7 bases are shared with TRBD1. The length of the CDR3 is 15 residues. V was pared by 4 bases and J by 4 bases, with 10 bases of the junction left unmatched. The V gene's germline CDR1 is SGDLS and CDR2 YYNGEE.

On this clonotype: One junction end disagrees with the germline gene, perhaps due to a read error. CDR3 region: CTSSPKETQYF. The CDR3 DNA sequence: TGTACCAGCTCACCGAAAGAGACCCAGTACTTC. V is TRBV18 and J is TRBJ2-5, with D unclear. This CDR3 is 11 amino acids long. Germline values: CDR1 KGHSH, CDR2 LQKENI.

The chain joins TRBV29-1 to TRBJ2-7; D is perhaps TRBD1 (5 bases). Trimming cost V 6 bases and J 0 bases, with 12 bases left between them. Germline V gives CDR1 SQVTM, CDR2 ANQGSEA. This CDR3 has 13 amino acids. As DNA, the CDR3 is TGCAGCGTGTACCTCCAGGGCTCCTACGAGCAGTACTTC. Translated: CSVYLQGSYEQYF.

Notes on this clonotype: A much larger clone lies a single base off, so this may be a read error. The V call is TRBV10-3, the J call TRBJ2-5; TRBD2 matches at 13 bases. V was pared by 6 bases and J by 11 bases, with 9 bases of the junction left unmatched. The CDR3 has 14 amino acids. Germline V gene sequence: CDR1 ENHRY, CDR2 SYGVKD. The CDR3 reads CAIRTSGGLNEQYF. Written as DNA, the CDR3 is TGTGCCATCAGGACTAGCGGGGGGCTCAATGAGCAGTACTTC.

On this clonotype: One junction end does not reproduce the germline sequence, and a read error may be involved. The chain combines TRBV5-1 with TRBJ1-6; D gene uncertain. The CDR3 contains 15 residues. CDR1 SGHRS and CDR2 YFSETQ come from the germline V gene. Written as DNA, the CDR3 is TGCGCCAGCAGGCCAAGTGGCTCCTATAATTCATCCCTCCACTTT. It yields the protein CASRPSGSYNSSLHF.

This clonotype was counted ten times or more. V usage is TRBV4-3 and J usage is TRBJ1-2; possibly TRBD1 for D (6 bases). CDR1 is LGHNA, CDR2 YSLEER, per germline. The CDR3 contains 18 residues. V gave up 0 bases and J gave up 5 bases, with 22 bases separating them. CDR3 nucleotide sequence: TGCGCCAGCAGCCAAGATACGCGTACAGGATTGGGGGCTTATGGCTACACCTTC. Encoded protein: CASSQDTRTGLGAYGYTF.

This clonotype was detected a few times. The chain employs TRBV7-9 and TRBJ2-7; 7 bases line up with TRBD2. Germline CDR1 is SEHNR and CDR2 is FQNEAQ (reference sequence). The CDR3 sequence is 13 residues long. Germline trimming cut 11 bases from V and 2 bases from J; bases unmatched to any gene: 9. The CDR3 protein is CALTPGTTYEQYF. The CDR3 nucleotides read TGTGCCCTTACCCCGGGGACTACCTACGAGCAGTACTTC.

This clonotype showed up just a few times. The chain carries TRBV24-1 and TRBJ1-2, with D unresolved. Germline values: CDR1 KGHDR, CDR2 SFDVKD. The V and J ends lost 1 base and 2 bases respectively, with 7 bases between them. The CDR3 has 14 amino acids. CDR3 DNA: TGTGCCACCAGTGATTTTACGATAAACTATGGCTACACCTTC. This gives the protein CATSDFTINYGYTF.

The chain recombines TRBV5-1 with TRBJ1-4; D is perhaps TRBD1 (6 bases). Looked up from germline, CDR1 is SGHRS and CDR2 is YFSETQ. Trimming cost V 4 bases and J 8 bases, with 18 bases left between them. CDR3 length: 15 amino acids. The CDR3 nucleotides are TGCGCCAGCAGCACAACAGGGCGAGCTGGAGAAAAACTGTTTTTT. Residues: CASSTTGRAGEKLFF.

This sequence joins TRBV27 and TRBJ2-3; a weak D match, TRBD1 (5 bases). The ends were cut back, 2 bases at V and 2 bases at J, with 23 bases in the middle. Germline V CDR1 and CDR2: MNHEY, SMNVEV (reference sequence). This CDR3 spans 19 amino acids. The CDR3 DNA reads TGTGCCAGCAGTTTACTTCAAGAAATCTGCAGGGCGATCACAGATACGCAGTATTTT. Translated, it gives CASSLLQEICRAITDTQYF.

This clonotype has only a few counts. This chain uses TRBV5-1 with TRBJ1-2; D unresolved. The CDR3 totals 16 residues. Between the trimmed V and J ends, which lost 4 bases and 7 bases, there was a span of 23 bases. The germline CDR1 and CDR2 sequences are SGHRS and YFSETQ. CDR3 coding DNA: TGCGCCAGCAGCCCCCGGGTCCTGAATTGGAGTTTTGGCTACACCTTC. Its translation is CASSPRVLNWSFGYTF.